This T cell receptor (beta chain) was obtained from a study of identical twins. Unique molecular identifiers were in the cDNA, with template-switch universal primer binding. TCRdb re-called the 5' RACE reads through MiXCR, storing one row per CDR3 protein. The sample lists about 220,000 distinct CDR3 sequences, over 5% occurring once. V was pared by 5 bases and J by 6 bases, with 16 bases between. The CDR3 loop spans 14 amino acids. Per the germline V gene, CDR1 is SGHVS and CDR2 is FQNEAQ. These sequences were also reported in another study, on T cells expressing NK-cell markers. That source notes: Sequencing of TCR beta repertoires drew on sorted CD3+CD56+NKG2C+, CD3+CD56+NKG2C- and CD3+CD56-NKG2C+ T cells. For several donors, these clonotypes were likewise the leading ones in the CD3+CD56-NKG2C+ fraction.

The sequenced sample was CD8+ T cells sorted from blood. The chain recombines TRBV7-8 with TRBJ1-1; D is perhaps TRBD1 (6 bases). The clonotype originates from a young woman in good health. The CDR3 DNA is TGTGCCAGCAGCGAGGGACACCGACTCCCTGAAGCTTTCTTT. Amino acids: CASSEGHRLPEAFF.